This T cell receptor beta chain was captured in a study of shared clonotypes between healthy human individuals. About the study: Each donor had three CD4 naive, three CD4 memory, two CD8 naive and one CD8 memory plate.

The CDR3 has 17 residues. Deletions cut 6 bases from V and 3 bases from J, with 24 bases between. From germline, CDR1 is MDHEN and CDR2 SYDVKM. In the authors' workflow: From ImmunoSEQ came sequences covering only the junction and carrying no quality scores, so filtering differed. Data came from immunoSEQ multiplex PCR; TCRdb stores just in-frame clones and leaves some out. That table gives V, J and clone size, and the DNA gave D and trimming. The sample lists about 710,000 clones; more than 70% were seen once. Specimen: memory CD4+ T cells sorted from blood. Subset reported: CD45RA-negative fraction. The sequence was obtained from a woman aged 30 to 39 in good health. The chain uses TRBV28 and TRBJ2-7; the D call may be TRBD1 or TRBD2 (5 bases each). CDR3 sequence (DNA): TGTGCCAGCAGCCCCCGAGGGGCGGGCCCAAAAAACTACGAGCAGTACTTC. Its protein is CASSPRGAGPKNYEQYF.